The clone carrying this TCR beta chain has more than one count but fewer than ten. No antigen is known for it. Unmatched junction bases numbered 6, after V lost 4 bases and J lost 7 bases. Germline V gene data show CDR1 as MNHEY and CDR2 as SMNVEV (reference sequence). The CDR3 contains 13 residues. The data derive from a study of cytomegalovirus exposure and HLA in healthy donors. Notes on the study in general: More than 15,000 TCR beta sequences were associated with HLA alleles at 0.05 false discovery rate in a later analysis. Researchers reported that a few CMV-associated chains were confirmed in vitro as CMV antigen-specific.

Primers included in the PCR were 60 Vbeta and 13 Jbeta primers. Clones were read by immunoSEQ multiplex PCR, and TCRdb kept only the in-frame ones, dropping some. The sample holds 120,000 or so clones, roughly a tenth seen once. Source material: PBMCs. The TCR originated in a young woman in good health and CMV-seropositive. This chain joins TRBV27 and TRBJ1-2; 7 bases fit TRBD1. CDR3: CASSSATGPGYTF. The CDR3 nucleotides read TGTGCCAGCAGTTCAGCGACAGGGCCTGGCTACACCTTC.